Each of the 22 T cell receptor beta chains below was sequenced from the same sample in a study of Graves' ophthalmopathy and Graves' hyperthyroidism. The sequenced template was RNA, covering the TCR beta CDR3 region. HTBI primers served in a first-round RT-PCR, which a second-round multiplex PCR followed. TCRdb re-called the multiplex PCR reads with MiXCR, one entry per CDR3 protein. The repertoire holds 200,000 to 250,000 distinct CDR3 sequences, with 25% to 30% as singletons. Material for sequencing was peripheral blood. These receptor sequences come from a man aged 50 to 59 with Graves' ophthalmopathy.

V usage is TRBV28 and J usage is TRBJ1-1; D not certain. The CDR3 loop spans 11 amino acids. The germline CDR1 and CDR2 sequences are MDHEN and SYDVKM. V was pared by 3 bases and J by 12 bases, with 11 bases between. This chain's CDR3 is CASSLKLLTFF. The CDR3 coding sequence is TGTGCCAGCAGTTTGAAGCTTCTTACTTTCTTT.

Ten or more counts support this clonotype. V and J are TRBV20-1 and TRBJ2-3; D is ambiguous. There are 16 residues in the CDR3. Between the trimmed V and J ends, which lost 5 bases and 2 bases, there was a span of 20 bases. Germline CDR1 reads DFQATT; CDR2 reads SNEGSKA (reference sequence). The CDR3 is CSAGGSPWAPTDTQYF. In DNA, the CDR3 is TGCAGTGCTGGTGGATCGCCCTGGGCCCCCACAGATACGCAGTATTTT.

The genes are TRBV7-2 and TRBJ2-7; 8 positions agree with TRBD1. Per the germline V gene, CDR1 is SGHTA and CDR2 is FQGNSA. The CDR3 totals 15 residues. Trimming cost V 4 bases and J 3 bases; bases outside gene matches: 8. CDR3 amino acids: CASSSGQGRYYEQYF. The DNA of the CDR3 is TGTGCCAGCAGCTCAGGACAGGGCCGGTACTACGAGCAGTACTTC. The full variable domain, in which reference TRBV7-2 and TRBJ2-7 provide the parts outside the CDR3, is GAGVSQSPSNKVTEKGKDVELRCDPISGHTALYWYRQSLGQGLEFLIYFQGNSAPDKSGLPSDRFSAERTGGSVSTLTIQRTQQEDSAVYLCASSSGQGRYYEQYFGPGTRLTVT.

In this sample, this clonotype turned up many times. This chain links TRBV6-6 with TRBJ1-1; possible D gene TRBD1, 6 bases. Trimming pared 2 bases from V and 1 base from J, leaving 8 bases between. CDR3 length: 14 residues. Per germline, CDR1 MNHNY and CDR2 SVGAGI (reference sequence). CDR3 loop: CASSYRTENTEAFF. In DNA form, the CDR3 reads TGTGCCAGCAGTTACAGGACAGAGAACACTGAAGCTTTCTTT.

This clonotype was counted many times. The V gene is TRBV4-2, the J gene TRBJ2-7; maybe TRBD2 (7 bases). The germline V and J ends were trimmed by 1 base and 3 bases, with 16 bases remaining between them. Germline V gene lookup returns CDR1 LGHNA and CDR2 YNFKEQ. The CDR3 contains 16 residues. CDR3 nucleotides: TGTGCCAGCAGCCAAGGCGGGGGCGGGCAGCACTACGAGCAGTACTTC. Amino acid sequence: CASSQGGGGQHYEQYF.

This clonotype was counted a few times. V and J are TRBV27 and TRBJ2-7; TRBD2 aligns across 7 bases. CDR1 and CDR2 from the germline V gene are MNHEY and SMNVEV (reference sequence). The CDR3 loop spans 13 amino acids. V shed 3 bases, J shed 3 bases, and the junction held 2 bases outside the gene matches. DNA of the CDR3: TGTGCCAGCAGTTTCAGCGGGAACTACGAGCAGTACTTC. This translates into CASSFSGNYEQYF.

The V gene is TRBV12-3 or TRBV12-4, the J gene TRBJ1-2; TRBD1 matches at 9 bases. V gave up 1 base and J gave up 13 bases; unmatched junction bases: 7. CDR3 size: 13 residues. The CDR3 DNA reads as TGTGCCAGCAGTTTAGGGACAGGGGAAAGGATCACCTTC. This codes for CASSLGTGERITF.

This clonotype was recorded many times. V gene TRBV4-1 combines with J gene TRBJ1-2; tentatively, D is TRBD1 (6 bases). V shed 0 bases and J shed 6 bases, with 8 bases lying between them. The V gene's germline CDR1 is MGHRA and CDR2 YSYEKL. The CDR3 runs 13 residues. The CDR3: CASSQERQDGYTF. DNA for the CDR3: TGCGCCAGCAGCCAAGAGAGACAGGATGGCTACACCTTC.

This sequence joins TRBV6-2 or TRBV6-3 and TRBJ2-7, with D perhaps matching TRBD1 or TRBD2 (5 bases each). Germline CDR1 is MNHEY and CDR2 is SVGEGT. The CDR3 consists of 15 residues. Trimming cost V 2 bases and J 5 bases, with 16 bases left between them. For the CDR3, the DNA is TGTGCCAGCAGTTACCCCGGGACGCTCGAGGACGAGCAGTACTTC. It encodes CASSYPGTLEDEQYF.

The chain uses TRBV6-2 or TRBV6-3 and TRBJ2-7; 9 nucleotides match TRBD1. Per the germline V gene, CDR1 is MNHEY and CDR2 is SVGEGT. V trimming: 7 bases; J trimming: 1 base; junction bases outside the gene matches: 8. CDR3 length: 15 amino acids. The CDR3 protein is CASTVLQGASYEQYF. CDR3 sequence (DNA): TGTGCCAGCACCGTACTACAGGGGGCTTCCTACGAGCAGTACTTC.

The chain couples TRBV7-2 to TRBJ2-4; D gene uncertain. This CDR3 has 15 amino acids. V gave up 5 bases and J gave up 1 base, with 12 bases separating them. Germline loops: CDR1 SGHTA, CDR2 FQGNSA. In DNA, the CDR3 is TGTGCCAGCAGCCCCTCTCTAGTCGCCAAAAACATTCAGTACTTC. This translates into CASSPSLVAKNIQYF.

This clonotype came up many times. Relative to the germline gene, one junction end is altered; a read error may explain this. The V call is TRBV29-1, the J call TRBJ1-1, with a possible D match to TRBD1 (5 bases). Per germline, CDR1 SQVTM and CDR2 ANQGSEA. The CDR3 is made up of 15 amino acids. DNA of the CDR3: TGCAGCGTTGAAGGGTCGCGAGAGGGGCCTACTGAAGTTTTCTTT. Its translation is CSVEGSREGPTEVFF.

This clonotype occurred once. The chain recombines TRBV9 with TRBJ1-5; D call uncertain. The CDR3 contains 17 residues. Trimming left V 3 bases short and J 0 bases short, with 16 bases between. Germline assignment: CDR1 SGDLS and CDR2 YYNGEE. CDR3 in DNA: TGTGCCAGCAGCGGTGGACGGGGAGACTATAGCAATCAGCCCCAGCATTTT. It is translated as CASSGGRGDYSNQPQHF. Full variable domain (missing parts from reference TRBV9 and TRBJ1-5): DSGVTQTPKHLITATGQRVTLRCSPRSGDLSVYWYQQSLDQGLQFLIQYYNGEERAKGNILERFSAQQFPDLHSELNLSSLELGDSALYFCASSGGRGDYSNQPQHFGDGTRLSIL.

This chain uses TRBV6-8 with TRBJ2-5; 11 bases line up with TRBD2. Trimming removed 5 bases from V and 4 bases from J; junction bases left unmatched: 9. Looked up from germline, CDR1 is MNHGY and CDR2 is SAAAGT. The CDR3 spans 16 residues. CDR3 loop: CASSPTSGRRRETQYF. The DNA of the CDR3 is TGTGCCAGCAGTCCTACTAGCGGGAGACGAAGAGAGACCCAGTACTTC.

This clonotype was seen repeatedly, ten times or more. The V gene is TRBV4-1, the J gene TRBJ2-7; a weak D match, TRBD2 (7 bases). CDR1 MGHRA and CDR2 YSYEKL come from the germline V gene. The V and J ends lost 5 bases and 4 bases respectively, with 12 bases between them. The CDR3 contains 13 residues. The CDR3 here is CASSSGEGYEQYF. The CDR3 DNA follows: TGCGCCAGCAGCTCAGGGGAGGGATACGAGCAGTACTTC.

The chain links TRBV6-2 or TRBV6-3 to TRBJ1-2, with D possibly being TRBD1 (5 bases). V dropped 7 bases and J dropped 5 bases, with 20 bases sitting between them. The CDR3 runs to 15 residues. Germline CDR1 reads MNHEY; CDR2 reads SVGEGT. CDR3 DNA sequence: TGTGCCAGCAAAAGGGGAACCGGGACCCAGTATGGCTACACCTTC. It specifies CASKRGTGTQYGYTF.

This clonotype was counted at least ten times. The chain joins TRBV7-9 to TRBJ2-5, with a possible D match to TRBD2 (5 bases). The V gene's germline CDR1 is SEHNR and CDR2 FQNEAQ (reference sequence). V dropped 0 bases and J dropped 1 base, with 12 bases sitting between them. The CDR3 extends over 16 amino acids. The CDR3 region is CASSLARREPQETQYF. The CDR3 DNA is TGTGCCAGCAGCTTAGCGCGAAGGGAGCCCCAAGAGACCCAGTACTTC.

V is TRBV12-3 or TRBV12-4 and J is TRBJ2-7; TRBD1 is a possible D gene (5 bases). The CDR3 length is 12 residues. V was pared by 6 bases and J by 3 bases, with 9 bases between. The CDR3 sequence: CASRYRNYEQYF. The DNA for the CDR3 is TGTGCCAGCAGGTACAGGAACTACGAGCAGTACTTC.

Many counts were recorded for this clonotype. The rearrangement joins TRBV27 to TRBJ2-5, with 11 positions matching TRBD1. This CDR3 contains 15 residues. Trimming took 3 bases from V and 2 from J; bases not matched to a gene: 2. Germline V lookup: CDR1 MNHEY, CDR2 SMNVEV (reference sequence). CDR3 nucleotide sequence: TGTGCCAGCAGTTTGGGACAGGGGGAGCAAGAGACCCAGTACTTC. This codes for CASSLGQGEQETQYF.

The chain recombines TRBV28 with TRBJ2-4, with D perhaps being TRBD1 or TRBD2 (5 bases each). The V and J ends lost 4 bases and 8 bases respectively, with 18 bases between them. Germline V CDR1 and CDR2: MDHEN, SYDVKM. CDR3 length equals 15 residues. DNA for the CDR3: TGTGCCAGCAGTTCGACCGGGACCCAAGGGGACATTCAGTACTTC. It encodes CASSSTGTQGDIQYF.

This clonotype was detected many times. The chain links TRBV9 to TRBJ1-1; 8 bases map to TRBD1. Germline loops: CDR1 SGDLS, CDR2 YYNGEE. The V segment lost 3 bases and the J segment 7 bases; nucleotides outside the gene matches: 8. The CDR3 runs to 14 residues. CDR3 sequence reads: CASSGTGTGFEAFF. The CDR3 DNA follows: TGTGCCAGCAGCGGAACCGGGACAGGCTTTGAAGCTTTCTTT.

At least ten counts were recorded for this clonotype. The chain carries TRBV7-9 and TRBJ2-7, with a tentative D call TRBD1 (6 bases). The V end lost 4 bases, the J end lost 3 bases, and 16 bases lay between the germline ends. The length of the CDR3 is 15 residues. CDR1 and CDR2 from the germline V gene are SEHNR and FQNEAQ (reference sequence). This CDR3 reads CASSSSLSGVYEQYF. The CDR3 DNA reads TGTGCCAGCAGCTCCAGCCTCTCAGGGGTCTACGAGCAGTACTTC.